The clone carrying this TCR beta chain has a handful of counts. TCRdb analysed the 5' RACE reads with MiXCR anew, one entry per CDR3 protein. The sample lists some 350,000 distinct CDR3 sequences; over 10% were seen once. The data belong to a study of T-cell memory formation after mild COVID-19. Trimming stripped 3 bases from V and 4 bases from J, with 12 bases between. Germline lookup yields CDR1 MNHNS and CDR2 SASEGT. This CDR3 is 14 amino acids long. The V and J genes are TRBV6-1 and TRBJ1-1, with D unresolved. The origin of this receptor is a man younger than 30 who had mild COVID-19 (a few samples of this study predate the infection). Cell type and time point are not known. Sample: PBMCs or a T cell subset sorted from them (not recorded which). This CDR3 is CASSESRGSTEAFF. For the CDR3, the DNA is TGTGCCAGCAGTGAGTCACGGGGAAGCACTGAAGCTTTCTTT.